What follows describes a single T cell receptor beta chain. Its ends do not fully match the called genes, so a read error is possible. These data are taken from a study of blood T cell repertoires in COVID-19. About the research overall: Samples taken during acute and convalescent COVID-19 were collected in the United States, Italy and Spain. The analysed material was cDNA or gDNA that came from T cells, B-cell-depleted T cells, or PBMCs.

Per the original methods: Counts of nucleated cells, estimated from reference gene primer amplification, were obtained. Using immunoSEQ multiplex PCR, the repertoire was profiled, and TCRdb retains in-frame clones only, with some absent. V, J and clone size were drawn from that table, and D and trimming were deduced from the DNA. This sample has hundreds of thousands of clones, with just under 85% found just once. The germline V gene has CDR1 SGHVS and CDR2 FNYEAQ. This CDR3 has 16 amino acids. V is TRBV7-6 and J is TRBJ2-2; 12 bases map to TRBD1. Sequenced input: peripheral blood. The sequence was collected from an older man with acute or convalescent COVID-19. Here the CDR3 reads CASSLGTGGLAGELFF. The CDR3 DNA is TGTGCCAGCAGTTTAGGGACAGGGGGCTTGGCCGGGGAGCTGTTTTTT.